This TCR beta chain derives from a study of technical replicates of blood from four donors. Sequencing used immunoSEQ multiplex PCR; TCRdb keeps in-frame clones, though not all of them. Counted here are about 57,000 clones, 90% to 95% occurring once; the ten biggest clones make up around 4.2%. Germline-derived CDR1 and CDR2 are MGHRA and YSYEKL. Germline trimming cut 3 bases from V and 0 bases from J; bases unmatched to any gene: 9. This CDR3 region has 18 residues. The source material was PBMCs. The sequence came from a human donor in good health. Some clones in this sample may be carry-over from other donors' samples. The gene calls are TRBV4-1 and TRBJ2-3, with TRBD2 matching 10 bases. Here the CDR3 reads CASSQRTSGGSSTDTQYF. The CDR3 DNA follows: TGCGCCAGCAGCCAGAGGACTAGCGGTGGTTCAAGCACAGATACGCAGTATTTT.